This T cell receptor (beta chain) was captured in a study of T cells after posttransplantation cyclophosphamide. Study observations and caveats: After PTCy, TRB diversity resembled that of CNI/methotrexate controls. Later blood repertoires were often dominated by clones from the donor CD8+ memory compartment. Blood and skin or GI T cell repertoires showed limited TRB overlap.

Cells defined as naive were viable CD3+CD4+ or CD3+CD8+ and CCR7+CD45RA+CD45RO-CD95-CD27+CD28+. This related bone marrow graft donor gave peripheral blood on the day of marrow donation. Turning to this clone: Its antigen is still unknown.

The CDR3 totals 15 residues. Looked up from germline, CDR1 is LNHDA and CDR2 is SQIVND (reference sequence). Germline trimming cut 1 base from V and 6 bases from J; bases unmatched to any gene: 5. Data came from immunoSEQ multiplex PCR; TCRdb stores just in-frame clones and leaves some out. The table lists about 32,000 clones, 75% to 95% of them singletons. This receptor was taken from a man younger than 40 in good health and a related stem cell transplant donor. Sample: naive CD4+ T cells sorted from blood. V is TRBV19 and J is TRBJ2-2; 7 bases align to TRBD2. CDR3 in DNA: TGTGCCAGTAGTATAGGTGGGGGGGTGCCCGGGGAGCTGTTTTTT. It yields the protein CASSIGGGVPGELFF.